Following are 5 T cell receptor beta chains from one sample sequenced in a study of early T cells in non-severe SARS-CoV-2 infection. One entry per CDR3 protein, called by TCRdb with MiXCR from the 5' RACE reads. The repertoire holds about 71,000 distinct CDR3 sequences, with roughly 15% as singletons. Sample: whole blood, taken at baseline. These receptors were taken from an adult who was a healthcare worker with PCR-confirmed SARS-CoV-2 infection or an uninfected control (not recorded which).

The chain is built from TRBV3-1 and TRBJ2-5, with D perhaps matching TRBD1 (5 bases). The CDR3 is 16 residues long. V lost 2 bases and J 4 bases, leaving 17 bases between the germline ends. Germline V lookup: CDR1 LGHDT, CDR2 YNNKEL (reference sequence). The CDR3 DNA follows: TGTGCCAGCAGCCAATACCTTCAAGGGGCCAGAGAGACCCAGTACTTC. Encoded protein: CASSQYLQGARETQYF.

The rearrangement links TRBV7-8 to TRBJ2-7; the match to TRBD2 covers 8 bases. The junction had 3 bases not matched to a gene; V was cut back by 1 base and J by 7 bases. The CDR3 extends over 13 amino acids. CDR1 is SGHVS, CDR2 FQNEAQ, per germline. The CDR3 bases are TGTGCCAGCAGCTTAGGACAGCGGGGGGAGCAGTACTTC. This translates into CASSLGQRGEQYF. Filled out from reference TRBV7-8 and TRBJ2-7, the complete variable domain reads GAGVSQSPRYKVAKRGQDVALRCDPISGHVSLFWYQQALGQGPEFLTYFQNEAQLDKSGLPSDRFFAERPEGSVSTLKIQRTQQEDSAVYLCASSLGQRGEQYFGPGTRLTVT.

The chain carries TRBV12-3 or TRBV12-4 and TRBJ2-1; 14 positions match TRBD2. The CDR3 has 20 amino acids. The trim removed 3 bases at V and 1 base at J, leaving 11 bases unmatched. The CDR3 DNA is TGTGCCAGCAGTTTTCGGGGACTAGCGGGAGATTACCATTCCTACAATGAGCAGTTCTTC. It codes for CASSFRGLAGDYHSYNEQFF.

This clonotype occurred once. V gene TRBV12-3 or TRBV12-4 combines with J gene TRBJ2-4; the match to TRBD1 covers 9 bases. This CDR3 is built from 15 residues. Trimming cost V 5 bases and J 2 bases; bases outside gene matches: 4. The CDR3, as DNA: TGTGCCAGCAGTCCGGGACAGGGATCCAAAAACATTCAGTACTTC. This codes for CASSPGQGSKNIQYF.

In this sample, this clonotype turned up many times. The V and J genes are TRBV2 and TRBJ1-5; D is possibly TRBD1 (5 bases). V was pared by 1 base and J by 1 base, with 11 bases between. The CDR3 loop spans 16 amino acids. From germline, CDR1 is SNHLY and CDR2 FYNNEI. CDR3 DNA sequence: TGTGCCAGCAGTGAAGGGGCAGGGTGGAGCAATCAGCCCCAGCATTTT. Translation gives CASSEGAGWSNQPQHF.